The entry below gives a single T cell receptor beta chain sequence along with its context. Per the authors' pipeline: Researchers report that nucleated cell counts were estimated from reference gene primer amplification. Some clones are missing from TCRdb's copy, which holds only in-frame ones; the method was immunoSEQ multiplex PCR. V and J calls and clone size come straight from that table; D and trimming were deduced from the DNA. The data show around 230,000 clones, with roughly 86% seen just once and over 9% held by the top ten. The data originate from a study of blood T cell repertoires in COVID-19. About the study: PBMCs, B-cell-depleted T cells, or T cells provided the cDNA or gDNA that made up the material.

Ages ranged from about 18 to 89 years, with residence in approximately 23 US areas. Assignment of participants to cohorts was predicated upon participant-reported clinical history. The CDR3 length is 15 residues. Germline CDR1 is MGHRA and CDR2 is YSYEKL. V shed 1 base and J shed 5 bases, with 12 bases lying between them. Material for sequencing was PBMCs or T cells enriched from blood (not recorded which). The rearrangement uses TRBV4-1 and TRBJ2-1; a possible D gene is TRBD2 (6 bases). This receptor was obtained from a man aged 18-30 years with acute COVID-19. CDR3 sequence (DNA): TGCGCCAGCAGCCAAGGTAGCGGCCCCAACAATGAGCAGTTCTTC. It codes for CASSQGSGPNNEQFF.